Following are 6 T cell receptor beta chains from one sample sequenced in a study of CD8 T cells in ankylosing spondylitis. Via MiXCR, TCRdb re-called the 5' RACE reads, giving one row per CDR3 protein. The table records 100,000 to 150,000 distinct CDR3 sequences, 6% to 8.5% of them present only once. Sequencing input: blood, either unsorted or a sorted T cell fraction (not recorded which). The receptors were gathered from a male donor with ankylosing spondylitis or in good health (not recorded which).

This clonotype appeared many times. This chain uses TRBV5-1 with TRBJ1-6; 8 bases are a match to TRBD1. Germline loops: CDR1 SGHRS, CDR2 YFSETQ. V shed 0 bases, J shed 7 bases, and the junction held 3 bases outside the gene matches. The CDR3 is made up of 15 amino acids. The CDR3 spells CASSLGQGYNSPLHF. The CDR3 DNA reads TGCGCCAGCAGCTTGGGACAGGGGTACAATTCACCCCTCCACTTT.

This clonotype appeared many times. The rearrangement links TRBV4-3 to TRBJ1-5; the D is unclear. CDR1 and CDR2 from the germline V gene are LGHNA and YSLEER. The length of the CDR3 is 13 residues. Trimming shortened V by 0 bases and J by 7 bases, and 7 bases separated the two germline ends. CDR3 loop: CASSQDLGQPQHF. The CDR3 bases are TGCGCCAGCAGCCAAGATTTAGGGCAGCCCCAGCATTTT.

J is TRBJ2-6 and V is TRBV3-1; possible D gene TRBD1, 6 bases. The CDR3 length is 17 residues. V dropped 1 base and J dropped 2 bases, with 12 bases sitting between them. The germline V gene encodes CDR1 LGHDT and CDR2 YNNKEL (reference sequence). For the CDR3, the DNA is TGTGCCAGCAGCCAAGCAGCCAACAGGGCTGGGGCCAACGTCCTGACTTTC. As protein: CASSQAANRAGANVLTF.

There are many counts of this clonotype. V and J are TRBV24-1 and TRBJ2-1; 9 positions agree with TRBD1. This CDR3 region has 15 residues. The germline CDR1 and CDR2 sequences are KGHDR and SFDVKD. After removal of 7 bases from V and 8 bases from J, the junction contained 11 bases not matched to a gene. CDR3 in amino acids: CATSPEGTGFDEQFF. In DNA, the CDR3 is TGTGCCACCAGCCCTGAGGGGACAGGGTTCGATGAGCAGTTCTTC.

This clonotype was seen at least ten times. The chain uses TRBV7-9 and TRBJ2-7; the match to TRBD2 covers 10 bases. The CDR3 runs 16 residues. J lost 5 bases, V lost 2 bases, and 9 bases had no gene match. Germline loops: CDR1 SEHNR, CDR2 FQNEAQ (reference sequence). The CDR3 sequence is CASSLPQASGSHEQYF. CDR3 DNA sequence: TGTGCCAGCAGCTTACCGCAGGCTAGCGGGAGCCACGAGCAGTACTTC.

This clonotype has ten or more counts. The gene calls are TRBV5-5 and TRBJ2-7, with D perhaps matching TRBD1 (6 bases). The germline gives CDR1 SGHKS, CDR2 YYEKEE (reference sequence). V lost 6 bases and J lost 2, with 12 bases in between. The CDR3 is 13 amino acids. This CDR3 is CASNEGVPYEQYF. DNA for the CDR3: TGTGCCAGCAATGAGGGGGTACCCTACGAGCAGTACTTC.